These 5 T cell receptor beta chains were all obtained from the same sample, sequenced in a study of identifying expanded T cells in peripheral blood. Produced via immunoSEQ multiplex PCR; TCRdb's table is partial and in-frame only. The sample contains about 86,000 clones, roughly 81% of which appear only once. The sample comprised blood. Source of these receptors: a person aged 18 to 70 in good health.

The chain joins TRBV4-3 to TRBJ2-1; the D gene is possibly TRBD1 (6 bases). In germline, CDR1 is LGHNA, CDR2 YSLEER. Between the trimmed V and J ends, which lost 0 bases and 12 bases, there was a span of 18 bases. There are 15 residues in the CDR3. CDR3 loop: CASSQDGALQGGQFF. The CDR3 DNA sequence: TGCGCCAGCAGCCAAGATGGGGCCCTACAGGGTGGGCAGTTCTTC.

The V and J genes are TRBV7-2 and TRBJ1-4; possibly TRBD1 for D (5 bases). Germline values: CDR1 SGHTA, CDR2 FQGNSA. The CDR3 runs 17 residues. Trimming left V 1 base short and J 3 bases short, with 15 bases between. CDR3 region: CASSLVFGDYANEKLFF. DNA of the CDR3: TGTGCCAGCAGCTTAGTATTTGGGGACTACGCTAATGAAAAACTGTTTTTT. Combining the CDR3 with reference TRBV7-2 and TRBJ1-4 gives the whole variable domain GAGVSQSPSNKVTEKGKDVELRCDPISGHTALYWYRQSLGQGLEFLIYFQGNSAPDKSGLPSDRFSAERTGGSVSTLTIQRTQQEDSAVYLCASSLVFGDYANEKLFFGSGTQLSVL.

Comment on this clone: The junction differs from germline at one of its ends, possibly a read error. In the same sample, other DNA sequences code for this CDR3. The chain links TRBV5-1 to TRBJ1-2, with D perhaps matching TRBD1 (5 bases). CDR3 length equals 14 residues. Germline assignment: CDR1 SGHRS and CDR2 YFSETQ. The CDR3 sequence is CASSYAGTRVGYTF. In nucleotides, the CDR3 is TGTGCCAGCAGCTACGCAGGGACGCGGGTTGGCTACACCTTC.

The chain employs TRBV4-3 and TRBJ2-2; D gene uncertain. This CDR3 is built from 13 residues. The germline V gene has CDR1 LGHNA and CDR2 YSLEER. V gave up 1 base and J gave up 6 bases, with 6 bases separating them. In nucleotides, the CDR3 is TGCGCCAGCAGCCAAGGATCCTCCGGGGAGCTGTTTTTT. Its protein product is CASSQGSSGELFF.

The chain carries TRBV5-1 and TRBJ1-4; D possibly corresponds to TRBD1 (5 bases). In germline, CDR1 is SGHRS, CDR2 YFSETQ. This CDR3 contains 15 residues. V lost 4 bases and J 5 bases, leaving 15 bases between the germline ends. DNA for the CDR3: TGCGCCAGCAGCCCCTTGGGGGGGTCGAATGAAAAACTGTTTTTT. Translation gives CASSPLGGSNEKLFF.